The T cell receptor beta chain under discussion was sequenced for a study of blood T cell repertoires in COVID-19. Background on the study: T cells, B-cell-depleted T cells, or PBMCs supplied cDNA or gDNA.

In the authors' methods: Reference gene primer amplification yielded estimated nucleated cell counts. Only in-frame clones appear in the TCRdb table, and some are missing; sequencing was by immunoSEQ multiplex PCR. D and trimming were read from the DNA, whereas the V and J calls and clone size are those reported in that table. This sample yields a few hundred thousand clones, of which 90% are seen a single time; approximately 4% belongs to the top ten. Cohort allocation depended upon clinical history that participants reported. Material for sequencing was PBMCs or T cells enriched from blood (not recorded which). This TCR was recovered from a woman aged 18-29 years with acute COVID-19.

CDR3 DNA sequence: TGTGCCAGCAGCTTATCAGGGATGGACTATGGCTACACCTTC. Protein: CASSLSGMDYGYTF. V and J are TRBV7-9 and TRBJ1-2; D possibly corresponds to TRBD1 (5 bases). Germline V gives CDR1 SEHNR, CDR2 FQNEAQ (reference sequence). CDR3 length: 14 amino acids. V was shortened by 2 bases and J by 3 bases, with 10 bases between the two germline ends.